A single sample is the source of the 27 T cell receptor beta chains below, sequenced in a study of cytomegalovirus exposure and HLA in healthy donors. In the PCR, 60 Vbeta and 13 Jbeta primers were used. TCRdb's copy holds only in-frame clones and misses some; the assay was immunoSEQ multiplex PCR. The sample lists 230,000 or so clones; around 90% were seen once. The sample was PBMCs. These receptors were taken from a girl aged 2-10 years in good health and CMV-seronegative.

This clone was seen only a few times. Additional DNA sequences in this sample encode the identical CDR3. CDR3 nucleotides: TGTGCCAGTAGTAGCGGGAGCTCCTACGAGCAGTACTTC. The encoded protein is CASSSGSSYEQYF. The chain joins TRBV19 to TRBJ2-7; TRBD2 matches at 7 bases. The trim removed 4 bases at V and 0 bases at J, leaving 0 bases unmatched. Germline V gives CDR1 LNHDA, CDR2 SQIVND (reference sequence). The CDR3 has 13 residues.

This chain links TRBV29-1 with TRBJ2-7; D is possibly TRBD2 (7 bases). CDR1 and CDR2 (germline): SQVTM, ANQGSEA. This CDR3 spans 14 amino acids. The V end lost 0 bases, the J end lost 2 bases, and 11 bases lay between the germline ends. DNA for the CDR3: TGCAGCGTTGAAGATGTAGGGGGGGCCTACGAGCAGTACTTC. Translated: CSVEDVGGAYEQYF.

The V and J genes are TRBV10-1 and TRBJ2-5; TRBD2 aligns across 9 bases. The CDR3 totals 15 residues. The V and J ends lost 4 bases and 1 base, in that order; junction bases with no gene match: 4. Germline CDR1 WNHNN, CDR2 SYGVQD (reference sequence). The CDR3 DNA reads TGCGCCAGCAGTGGAGGACTAGCGCGCCAAGAGACCCAGTACTTC. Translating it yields CASSGGLARQETQYF.

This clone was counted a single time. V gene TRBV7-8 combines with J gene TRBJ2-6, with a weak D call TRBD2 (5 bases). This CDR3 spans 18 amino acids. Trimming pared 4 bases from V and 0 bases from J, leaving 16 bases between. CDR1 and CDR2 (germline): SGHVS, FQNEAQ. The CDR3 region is CASSSARGKGSGANVLTF. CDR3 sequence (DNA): TGTGCCAGCAGCTCAGCCCGGGGTAAGGGCTCTGGGGCCAACGTCCTGACTTTC. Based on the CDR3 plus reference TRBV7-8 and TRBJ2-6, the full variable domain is GAGVSQSPRYKVAKRGQDVALRCDPISGHVSLFWYQQALGQGPEFLTYFQNEAQLDKSGLPSDRFFAERPEGSVSTLKIQRTQQEDSAVYLCASSSARGKGSGANVLTFGAGSRLTVL.

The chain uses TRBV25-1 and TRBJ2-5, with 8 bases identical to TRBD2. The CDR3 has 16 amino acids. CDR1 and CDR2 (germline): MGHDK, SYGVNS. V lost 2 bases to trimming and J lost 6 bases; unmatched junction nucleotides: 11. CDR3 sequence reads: CASSEITAGVLKTQYF. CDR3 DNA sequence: TGTGCCAGCAGTGAAATAACAGCGGGGGTTTTAAAGACCCAGTACTTC.

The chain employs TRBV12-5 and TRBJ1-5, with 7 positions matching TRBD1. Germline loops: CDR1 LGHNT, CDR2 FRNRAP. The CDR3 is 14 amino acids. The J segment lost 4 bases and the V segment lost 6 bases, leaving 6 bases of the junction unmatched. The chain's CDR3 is CASGSGTANQPQHF. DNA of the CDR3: TGTGCTAGTGGCAGTGGGACAGCGAATCAGCCCCAGCATTTT.

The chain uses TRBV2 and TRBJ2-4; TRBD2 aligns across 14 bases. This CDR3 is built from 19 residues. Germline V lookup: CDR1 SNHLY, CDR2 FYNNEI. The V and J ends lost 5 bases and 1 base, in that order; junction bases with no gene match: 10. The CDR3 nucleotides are TGTGCCAGCAGTCAGACCGGGACTAGCGGGAGTCAGGCCAAAAACATTCAGTACTTC. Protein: CASSQTGTSGSQAKNIQYF. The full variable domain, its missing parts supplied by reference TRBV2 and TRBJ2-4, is EPEVTQTPSHQVTQMGQEVILRCVPISNHLYFYWYRQILGQKVEFLVSFYNNEISEKSEIFDDQFSVERPDGSNFTLKIRSTKLEDSAMYFCASSQTGTSGSQAKNIQYFGAGTRLSVL.

The CDR3 protein is CASSLVSAGGNSPLHF. For the CDR3, the DNA is TGTGCCAGCAGCTTAGTTTCGGCAGGGGGAAATTCACCCCTCCACTTT. This sequence joins TRBV7-8 and TRBJ1-6; TRBD1 matches at 7 bases. Germline V lookup: CDR1 SGHVS, CDR2 FQNEAQ. This CDR3 is built from 16 residues. The trim removed 1 base at V and 7 bases at J, leaving 7 bases unmatched.

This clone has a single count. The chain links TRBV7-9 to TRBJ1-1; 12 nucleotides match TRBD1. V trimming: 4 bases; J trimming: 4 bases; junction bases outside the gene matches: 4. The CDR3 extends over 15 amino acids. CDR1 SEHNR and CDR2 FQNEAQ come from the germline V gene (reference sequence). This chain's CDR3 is CASSSSGQGATEAFF. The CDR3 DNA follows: TGTGCCAGCAGCTCGTCGGGACAGGGGGCCACTGAAGCTTTCTTT.

The CDR3 reads CASSPWDRRYEQYF. CDR3 DNA sequence: TGTGCCAGCTCACCGTGGGACAGGCGCTACGAGCAGTACTTC. The gene calls are TRBV18 and TRBJ2-7; TRBD1 matches at 8 bases. V trimming: 3 bases; J trimming: 3 bases; junction bases outside the gene matches: 4. Germline CDR1 reads KGHSH; CDR2 reads LQKENI. CDR3 size: 14 residues.

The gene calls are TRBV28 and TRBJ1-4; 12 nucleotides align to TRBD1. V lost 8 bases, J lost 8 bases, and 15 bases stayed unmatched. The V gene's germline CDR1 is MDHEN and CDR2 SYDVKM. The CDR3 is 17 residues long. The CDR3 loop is CASRNQDTGTGGEKLFF. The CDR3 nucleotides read TGTGCCAGCCGTAATCAAGACACCGGGACAGGGGGCGAAAAACTGTTTTTT. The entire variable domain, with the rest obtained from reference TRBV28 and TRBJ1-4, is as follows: DVKVTQSSRYLVKRTGEKVFLECVQDMDHENMFWYRQDPGLGLRLIYFSYDVKMKEKGDIPEGYSVSREKKERFSLILESASTNQTSMYLCASRNQDTGTGGEKLFFGSGTQLSVL.

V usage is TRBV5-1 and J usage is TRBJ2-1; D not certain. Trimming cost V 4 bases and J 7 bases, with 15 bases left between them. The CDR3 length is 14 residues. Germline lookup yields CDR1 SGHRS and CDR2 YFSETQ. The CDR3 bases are TGCGCCAGCAGCCCCAGCGATGTTCGGAATGAGCAGTTCTTC. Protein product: CASSPSDVRNEQFF.

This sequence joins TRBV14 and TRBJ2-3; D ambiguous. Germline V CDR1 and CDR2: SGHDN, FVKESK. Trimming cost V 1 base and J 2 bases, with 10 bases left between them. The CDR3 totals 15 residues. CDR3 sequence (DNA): TGTGCCAGCAGCCAAGTGGGCACATACACAGATACGCAGTATTTT. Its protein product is CASSQVGTYTDTQYF.

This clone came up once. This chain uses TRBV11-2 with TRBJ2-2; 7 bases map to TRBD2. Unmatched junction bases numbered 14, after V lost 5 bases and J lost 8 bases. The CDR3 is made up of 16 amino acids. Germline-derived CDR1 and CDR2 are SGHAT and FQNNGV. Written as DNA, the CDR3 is TGTGCCAGCAGCCGAAACTATCCTAGCGGAGGGGGGGAGCTGTTTTTT. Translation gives CASSRNYPSGGGELFF.

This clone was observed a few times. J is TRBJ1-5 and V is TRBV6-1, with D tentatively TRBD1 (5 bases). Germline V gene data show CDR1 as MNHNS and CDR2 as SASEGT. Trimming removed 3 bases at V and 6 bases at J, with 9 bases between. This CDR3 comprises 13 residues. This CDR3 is CASSEWGTQPQHF. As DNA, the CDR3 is TGTGCCAGCAGTGAGTGGGGCACTCAGCCCCAGCATTTT.

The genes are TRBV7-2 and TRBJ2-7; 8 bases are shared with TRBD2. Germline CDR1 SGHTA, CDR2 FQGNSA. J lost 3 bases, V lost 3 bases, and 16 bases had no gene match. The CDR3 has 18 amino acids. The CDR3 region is CASSFITAGLALNYEQYF. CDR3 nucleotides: TGTGCCAGCAGCTTTATCACCGCCGGACTAGCCTTGAACTACGAGCAGTACTTC.

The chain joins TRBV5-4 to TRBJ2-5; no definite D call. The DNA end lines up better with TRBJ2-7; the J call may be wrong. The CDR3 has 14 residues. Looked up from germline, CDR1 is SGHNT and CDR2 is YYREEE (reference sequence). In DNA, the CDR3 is TGTGCCAGCAGCTTGGCGGCAACCAACTACGAGCAGTACTTC. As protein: CASSLAATNYEQYF.

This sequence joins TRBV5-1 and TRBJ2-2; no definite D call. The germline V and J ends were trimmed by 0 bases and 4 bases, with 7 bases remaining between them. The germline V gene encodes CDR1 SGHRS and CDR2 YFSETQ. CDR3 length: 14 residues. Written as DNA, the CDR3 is TGCGCCAGCAGCTTGGTGGAGCTCACCGGGGAGCTGTTTTTT. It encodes CASSLVELTGELFF.

CDR3 in DNA: TGTGCCAGCAGCCCTGGACTGATTTTCAAAAACATTCAGTACTTC. This translates into CASSPGLIFKNIQYF. The rearrangement joins TRBV7-9 to TRBJ2-4, with a tentative D call TRBD2 (5 bases). The V gene's germline CDR1 is SEHNR and CDR2 FQNEAQ (reference sequence). V was trimmed by 5 bases and J by 3 bases, leaving 14 bases between them. CDR3 size: 15 residues.

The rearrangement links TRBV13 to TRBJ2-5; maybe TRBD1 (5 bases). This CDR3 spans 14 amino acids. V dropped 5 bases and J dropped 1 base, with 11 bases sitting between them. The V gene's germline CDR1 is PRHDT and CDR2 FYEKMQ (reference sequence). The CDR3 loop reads CASSQGHSQETQYF. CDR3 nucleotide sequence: TGTGCCAGCAGCCAAGGACATTCCCAAGAGACCCAGTACTTC.

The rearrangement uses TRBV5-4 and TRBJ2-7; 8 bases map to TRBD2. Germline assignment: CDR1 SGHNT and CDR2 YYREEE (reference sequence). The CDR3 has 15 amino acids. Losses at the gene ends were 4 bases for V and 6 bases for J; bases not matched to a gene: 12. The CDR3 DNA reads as TGTGCCAGCAGCGGAAAGAGCGGGAGCGGACGCGAGCAGTACTTC. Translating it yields CASSGKSGSGREQYF.

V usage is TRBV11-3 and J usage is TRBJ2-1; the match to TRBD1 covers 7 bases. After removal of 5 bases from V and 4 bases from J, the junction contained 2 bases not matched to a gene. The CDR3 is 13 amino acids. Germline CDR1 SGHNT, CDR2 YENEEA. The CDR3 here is CASSPGQYNEQFF. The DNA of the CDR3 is TGTGCCAGCAGCCCGGGACAGTACAATGAGCAGTTCTTC.

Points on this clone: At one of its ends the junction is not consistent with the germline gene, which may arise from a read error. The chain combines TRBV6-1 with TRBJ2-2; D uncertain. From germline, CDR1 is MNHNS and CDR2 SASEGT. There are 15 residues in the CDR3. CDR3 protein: CASSAETLATGELFF. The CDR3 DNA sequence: TGTGCCAGCAGCGCCGAGACATTGGCCACCGGAGAGCTGTTTTTT.

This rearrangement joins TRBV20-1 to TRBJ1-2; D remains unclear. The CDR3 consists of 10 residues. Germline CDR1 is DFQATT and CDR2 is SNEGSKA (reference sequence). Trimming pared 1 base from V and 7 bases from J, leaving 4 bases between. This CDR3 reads CSARVGGYTF. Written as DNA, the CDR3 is TGCAGTGCTAGAGTCGGTGGCTACACCTTC.

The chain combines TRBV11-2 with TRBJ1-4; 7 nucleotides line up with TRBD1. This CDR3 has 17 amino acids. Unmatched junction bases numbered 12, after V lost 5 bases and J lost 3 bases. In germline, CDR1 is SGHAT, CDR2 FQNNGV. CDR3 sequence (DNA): TGTGCCAGCAGCAAGGGACAGAGACTTCCCTCTAATGAAAAACTGTTTTTT. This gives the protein CASSKGQRLPSNEKLFF.

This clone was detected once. CDR3 bases: TGTGCTAGTGGGCCTGGGAGACTAGCGGGAGAATATGAGCAGTTCTTC. Encoded protein: CASGPGRLAGEYEQFF. This chain joins TRBV12-5 and TRBJ2-1; TRBD2 aligns across 12 bases. Losses at the gene ends were 6 bases for V and 8 bases for J; bases not matched to a gene: 11. Germline CDR1 and CDR2: LGHNT and FRNRAP. This CDR3 is built from 16 residues.

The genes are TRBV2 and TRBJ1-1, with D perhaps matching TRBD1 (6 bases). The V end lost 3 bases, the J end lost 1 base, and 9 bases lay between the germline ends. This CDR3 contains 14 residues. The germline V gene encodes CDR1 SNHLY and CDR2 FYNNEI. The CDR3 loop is CASSDGQPNTEAFF. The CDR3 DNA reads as TGTGCCAGCAGTGACGGACAGCCGAACACTGAAGCTTTCTTT.